Here is one TCR beta chain with its context. The antigen remains undetermined. It was into CD45RA+ naive and CD45RA-negative memory subsets that the CD4+ cells were split. It was at deep level that the assay was run. Libraries were prepared by immunoSEQ multiplex PCR; TCRdb keeps only in-frame clonotypes and omits some of them. The table shows 1.4 million or so clones, with approximately 98.5% occurring only once. This sample stems from a study of shared clonotypes between healthy human individuals. Study-wide points: Of the naive CD4 clonotypes, about 5% were shared across a few donors. In contrast to clonotypes shared by all four donors, non-shared clonotypes had lower generation probabilities.

This clonotype was obtained from a man aged 25 to 40 in good health. The specimen sequenced was naive CD4+ T cells sorted from blood. The subset: CD45RA+ positively selected.

CDR3 amino acids: CALQGTYNEQFF. The CDR3 bases are TGTGCCTTGCAGGGTACCTACAATGAGCAGTTCTTC. The rearrangement uses TRBV28 and TRBJ2-1, with D possibly TRBD1 on 5 matching bases. Germline V CDR1 and CDR2: MDHEN, SYDVKM. Trimming cost V 11 bases and J 2 bases, with 10 bases left between them. This CDR3 is built from 12 residues.